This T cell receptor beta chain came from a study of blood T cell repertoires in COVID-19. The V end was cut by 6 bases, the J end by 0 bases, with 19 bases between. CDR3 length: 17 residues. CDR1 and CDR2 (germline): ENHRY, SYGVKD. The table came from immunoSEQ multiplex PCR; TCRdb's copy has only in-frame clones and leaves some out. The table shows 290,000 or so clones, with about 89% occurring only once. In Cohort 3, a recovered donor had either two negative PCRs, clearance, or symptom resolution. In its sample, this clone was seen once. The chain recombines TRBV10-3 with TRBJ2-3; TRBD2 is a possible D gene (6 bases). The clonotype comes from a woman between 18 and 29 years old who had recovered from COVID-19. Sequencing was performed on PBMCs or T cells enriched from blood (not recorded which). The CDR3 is CAISPLTLGGSTDTQYF. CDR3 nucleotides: TGTGCCATCAGCCCATTAACCCTCGGGGGTAGCACAGATACGCAGTATTTT.